This T cell receptor beta chain was recovered during a study of blood T cell repertoires in COVID-19. Study summary: The United States, Italy and Spain were the sources of the acute and convalescent COVID-19 samples.

The trim removed 4 bases at V and 13 bases at J, leaving 10 bases unmatched. The germline V gene has CDR1 ENHRY and CDR2 SYGVKD. The length of the CDR3 is 13 residues. Repertoires were generated with immunoSEQ multiplex PCR, while TCRdb's copy carries only in-frame clones and drops some. The data hold about 160,000 clones, with roughly four fifths observed a single time. Source material: peripheral blood. The sequence came from a human donor in a cohort sampled during active COVID-19. This sequence joins TRBV10-3 and TRBJ2-1, with 7 nucleotides matching TRBD1. The CDR3: CAISGRDRVLQFF. The CDR3 region has the DNA TGTGCCATCAGTGGCCGAGACAGGGTGCTTCAGTTCTTC.